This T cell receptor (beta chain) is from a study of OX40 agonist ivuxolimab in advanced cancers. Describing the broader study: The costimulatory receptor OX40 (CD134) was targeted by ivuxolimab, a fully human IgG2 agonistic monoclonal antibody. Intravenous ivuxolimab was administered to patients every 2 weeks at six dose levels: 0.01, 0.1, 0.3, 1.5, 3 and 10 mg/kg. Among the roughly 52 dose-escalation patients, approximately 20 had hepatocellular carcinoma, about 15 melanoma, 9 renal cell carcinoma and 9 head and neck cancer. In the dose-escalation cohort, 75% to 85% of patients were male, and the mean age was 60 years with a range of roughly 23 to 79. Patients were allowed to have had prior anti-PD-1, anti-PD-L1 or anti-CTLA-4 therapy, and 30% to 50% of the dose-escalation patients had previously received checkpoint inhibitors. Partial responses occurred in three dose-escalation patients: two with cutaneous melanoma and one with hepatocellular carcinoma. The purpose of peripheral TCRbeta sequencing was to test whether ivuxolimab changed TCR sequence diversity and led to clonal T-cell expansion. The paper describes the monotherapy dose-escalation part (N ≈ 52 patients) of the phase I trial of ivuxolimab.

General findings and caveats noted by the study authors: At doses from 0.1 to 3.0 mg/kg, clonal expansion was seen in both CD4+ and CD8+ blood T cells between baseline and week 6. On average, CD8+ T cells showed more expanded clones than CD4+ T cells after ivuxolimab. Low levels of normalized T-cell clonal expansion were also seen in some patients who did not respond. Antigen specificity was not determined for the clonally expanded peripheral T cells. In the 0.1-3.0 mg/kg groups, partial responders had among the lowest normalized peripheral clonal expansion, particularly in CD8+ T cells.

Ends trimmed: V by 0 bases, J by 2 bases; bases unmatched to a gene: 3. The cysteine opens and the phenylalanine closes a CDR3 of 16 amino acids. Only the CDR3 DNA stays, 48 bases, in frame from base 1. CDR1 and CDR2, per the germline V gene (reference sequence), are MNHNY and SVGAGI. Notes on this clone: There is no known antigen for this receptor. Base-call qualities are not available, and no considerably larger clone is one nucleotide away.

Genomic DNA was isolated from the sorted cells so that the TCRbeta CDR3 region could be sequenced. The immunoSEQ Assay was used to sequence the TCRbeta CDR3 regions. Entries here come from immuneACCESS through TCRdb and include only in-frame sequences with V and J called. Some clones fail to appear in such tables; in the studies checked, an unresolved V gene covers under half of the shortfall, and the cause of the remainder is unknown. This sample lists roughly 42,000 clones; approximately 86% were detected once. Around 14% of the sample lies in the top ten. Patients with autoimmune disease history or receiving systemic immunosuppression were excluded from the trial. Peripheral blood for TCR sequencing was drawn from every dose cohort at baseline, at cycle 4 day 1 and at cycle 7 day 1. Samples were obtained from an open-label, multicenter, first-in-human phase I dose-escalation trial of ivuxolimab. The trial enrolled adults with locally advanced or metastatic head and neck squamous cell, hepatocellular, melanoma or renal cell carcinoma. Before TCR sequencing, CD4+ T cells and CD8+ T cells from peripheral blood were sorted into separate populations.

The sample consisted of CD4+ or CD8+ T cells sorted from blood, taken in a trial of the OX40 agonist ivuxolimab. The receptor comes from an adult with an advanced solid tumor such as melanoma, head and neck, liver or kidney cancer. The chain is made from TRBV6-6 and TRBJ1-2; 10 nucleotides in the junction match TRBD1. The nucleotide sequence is TGTGCCAGCAGTTACTCGGGACAGGGGTTAAACTATGGCTACACCTTC. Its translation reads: CASSYSGQGLNYGYTF.